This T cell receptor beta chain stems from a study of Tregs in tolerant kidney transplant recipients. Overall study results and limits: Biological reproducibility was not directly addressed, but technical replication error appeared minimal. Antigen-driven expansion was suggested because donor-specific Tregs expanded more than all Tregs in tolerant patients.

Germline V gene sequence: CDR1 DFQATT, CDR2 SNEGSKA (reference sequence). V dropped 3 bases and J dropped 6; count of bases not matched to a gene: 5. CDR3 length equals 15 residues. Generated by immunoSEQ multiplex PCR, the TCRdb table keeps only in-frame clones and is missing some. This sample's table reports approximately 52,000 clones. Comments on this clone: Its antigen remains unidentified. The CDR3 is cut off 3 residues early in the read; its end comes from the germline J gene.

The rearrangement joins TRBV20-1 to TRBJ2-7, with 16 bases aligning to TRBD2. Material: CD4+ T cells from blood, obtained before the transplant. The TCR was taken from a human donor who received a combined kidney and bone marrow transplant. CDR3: CSARGTSGRETEQYF. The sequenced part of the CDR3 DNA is TGCAGTGCTAGGGGGACTAGCGGGAGGGAAACCGAG.